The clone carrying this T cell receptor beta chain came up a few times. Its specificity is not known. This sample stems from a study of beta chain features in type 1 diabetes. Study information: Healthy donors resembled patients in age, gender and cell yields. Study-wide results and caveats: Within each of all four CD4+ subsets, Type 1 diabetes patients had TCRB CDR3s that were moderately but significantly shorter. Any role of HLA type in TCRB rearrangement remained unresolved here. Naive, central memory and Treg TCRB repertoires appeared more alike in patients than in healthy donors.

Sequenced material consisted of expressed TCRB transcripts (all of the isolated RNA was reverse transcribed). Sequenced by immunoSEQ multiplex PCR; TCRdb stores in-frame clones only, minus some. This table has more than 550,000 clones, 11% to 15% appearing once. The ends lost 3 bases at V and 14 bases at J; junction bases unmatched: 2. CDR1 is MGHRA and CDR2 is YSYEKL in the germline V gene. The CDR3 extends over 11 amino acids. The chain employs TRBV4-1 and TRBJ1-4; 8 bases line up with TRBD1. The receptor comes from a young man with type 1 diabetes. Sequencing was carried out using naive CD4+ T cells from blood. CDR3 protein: CASSQGQALFF. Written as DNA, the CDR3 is TGCGCCAGCAGCCAGGGACAGGCCCTGTTTTTT.